This T cell receptor beta chain was recovered during a study of blood T cell repertoires in COVID-19 (dated by TCRdb to 2020 to 2021). Context from the whole study: Samples covering the acute and convalescent phases of COVID-19 were provided by collaborators in the United States, Italy and Spain. The repertoires were released in a freely available public database meant as a resource for research on the immune response to SARS-CoV-2. A de-identified subject ID, COVID-19 status, age in years and sex were almost always included in the sample metadata. Where HLA class I and class II types were available, the types were taken from metadata supplied by the sample provider, not from assay-based typing. The prospective study material was composed of cDNA or gDNA derived from T cells, B-cell-depleted T cells, or PBMCs. Subjects who had been exposed to COVID-19, were actively infected with it, or had recovered from it provided the deeply sampled blood TCRbeta repertoires that made up the dataset. Samples came from the ongoing ImmuneRACE study (first 160 participants) plus 1,254 subjects from 6 global collaborators. General conclusions and limits of the study: How much clinical and demographic metadata was included differed by source and by participant, and the metadata was provided uncurated.

The immunoSEQ Assay, a bias-controlled multiplex PCR, was used to amplify TCRbeta CDR3 regions from genomic DNA. On the authors' methods: The number of nucleated cells in each sample was estimated by amplification of reference gene primers within the assay. Sequence reads were collapsed and filtered to measure the absolute abundance of every unique TCRbeta CDR3 rearrangement. For each sample, productive Simpson clonality was calculated by taking the square root of Simpson's diversity index across productive rearrangements. Here the immuneACCESS table is served through TCRdb, limited to in-frame sequences with V and J called. Missing clones are a known gap in these copies; in checked studies unresolved V genes cover under half, and the rest lacks a known reason. V, J and clone size derive from that table, while D and trimming were established from the DNA sequence. This sample has around 250,000 clones in its table, and approximately 87% of those were observed once. The ten largest clones take up 3.5% to 5.5% of the sample.

This clone was picked up one time. No cognate antigen has been identified for it. No base qualities exist here, and no much larger clone lies one base off it. Samples from volunteer blood donors who had recovered from COVID-19 were contributed by a second Seattle source. Each collaborating institution followed its own protocols to collect whole blood in K2EDTA tubes. Collaborator samples were shipped for TCRbeta analysis as frozen whole blood, isolated PBMCs, or DNA extracted from either sample type. The sequenced sample was peripheral blood. The TCR sequence derives from a man aged 60 to 69 who had recovered from COVID-19.

Here the CDR3 is given as CASSLEGWGSHATEAFF. The DNA reads as follows: TGTGCCAGCAGCTTGGAGGGGTGGGGCAGTCACGCAACTGAAGCTTTCTTT. The chain employs TRBV5-6 and TRBJ1-1; TRBD1 is perhaps the D gene, given 5 matching bases. Including the terminal cysteine and phenylalanine, the CDR3 comprises 17 residues. Only the CDR3 DNA is retained, 51 bases long and in frame from the first base. CDR1 SGHDT and CDR2 YYEEEE were looked up in the germline V gene. V drops 0 bases and J drops 5 bases, leaving 20 bases in between.